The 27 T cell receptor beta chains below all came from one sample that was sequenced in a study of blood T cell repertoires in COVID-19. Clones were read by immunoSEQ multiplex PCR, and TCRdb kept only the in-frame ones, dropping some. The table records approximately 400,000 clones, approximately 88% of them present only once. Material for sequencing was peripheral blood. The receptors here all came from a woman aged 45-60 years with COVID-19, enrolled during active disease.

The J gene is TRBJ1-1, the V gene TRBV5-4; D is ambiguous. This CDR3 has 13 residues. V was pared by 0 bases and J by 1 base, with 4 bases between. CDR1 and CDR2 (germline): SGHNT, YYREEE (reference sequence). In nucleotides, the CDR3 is TGTGCCAGCAGCTTGGACTGGAACACTGAAGCTTTCTTT. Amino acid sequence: CASSLDWNTEAFF.

The CDR3 DNA reads TGTGCCAGCAGCCTACCGCCAGGGGATAATTCACCCCTCCACTTT. Protein sequence: CASSLPPGDNSPLHF. This chain connects TRBV5-4 to TRBJ1-6; D possibly corresponds to TRBD1 (6 bases). The CDR3 loop spans 15 amino acids. The V and J ends lost 4 bases and 5 bases respectively, with 13 bases between them. CDR1 and CDR2 from the germline V gene are SGHNT and YYREEE (reference sequence).

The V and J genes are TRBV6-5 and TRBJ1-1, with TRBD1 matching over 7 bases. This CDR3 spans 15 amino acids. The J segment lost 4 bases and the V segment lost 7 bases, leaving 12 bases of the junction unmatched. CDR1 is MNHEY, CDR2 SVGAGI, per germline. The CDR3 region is CASTTTGSWGTEAFF. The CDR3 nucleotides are TGTGCCAGCACCACGACAGGGTCATGGGGCACTGAAGCTTTCTTT.

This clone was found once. CDR3 bases: TGTGCCAGCAGTGAAACTAGCGGGGGAACCACAGATACGCAGTATTTT. Its protein is CASSETSGGTTDTQYF. The V gene is TRBV6-1, the J gene TRBJ2-3, with 11 bases identical to TRBD2. The length of the CDR3 is 16 residues. Germline CDR1 MNHNS, CDR2 SASEGT. Germline trimming cut 2 bases from V and 2 bases from J; bases unmatched to any gene: 3.

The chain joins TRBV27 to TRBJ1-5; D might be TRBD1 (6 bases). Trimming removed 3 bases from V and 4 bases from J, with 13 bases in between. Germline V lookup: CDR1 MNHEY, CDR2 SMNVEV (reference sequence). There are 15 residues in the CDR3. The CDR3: CASSFGGQLNQPQHF. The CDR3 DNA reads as TGTGCCAGCAGTTTTGGCGGACAGCTTAATCAGCCCCAGCATTTT.

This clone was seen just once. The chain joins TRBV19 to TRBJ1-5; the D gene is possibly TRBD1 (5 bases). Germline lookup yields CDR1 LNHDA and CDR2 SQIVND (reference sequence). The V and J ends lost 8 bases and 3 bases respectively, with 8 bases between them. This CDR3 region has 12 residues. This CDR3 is CASQGDNQPQHF. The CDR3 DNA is TGTGCCAGTCAAGGGGACAATCAGCCCCAGCATTTT.

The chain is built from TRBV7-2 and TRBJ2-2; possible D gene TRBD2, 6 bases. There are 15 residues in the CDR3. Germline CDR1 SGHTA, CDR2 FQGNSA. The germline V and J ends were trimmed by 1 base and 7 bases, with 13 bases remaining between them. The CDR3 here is CASSLVPGTGGELFF. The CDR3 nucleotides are TGTGCCAGCAGCTTAGTTCCCGGGACTGGCGGGGAGCTGTTTTTT.

CDR3 nucleotides: TGTGCCAGCAGCCGCCAGGGGGCCGCTGGAAACACCATATATTTT. Amino acid sequence: CASSRQGAAGNTIYF. This sequence joins TRBV27 and TRBJ1-3; TRBD1 agrees at 8 bases. The germline V gene has CDR1 MNHEY and CDR2 SMNVEV (reference sequence). V gave up 6 bases and J gave up 2 bases; unmatched junction bases: 6. The CDR3 is 15 residues long.

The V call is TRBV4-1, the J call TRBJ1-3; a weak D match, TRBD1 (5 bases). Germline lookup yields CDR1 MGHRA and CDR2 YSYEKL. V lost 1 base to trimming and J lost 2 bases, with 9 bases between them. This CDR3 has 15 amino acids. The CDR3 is CASSQGGGTGNTIYF. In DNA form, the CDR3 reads TGCGCCAGCAGCCAAGGGGGGGGAACTGGAAACACCATATATTTT.

The CDR3 protein is CASSQERDQRTQFF. Written as DNA, the CDR3 is TGTGCCAGCAGCCAAGAAAGAGACCAGCGAACACAGTTCTTC. This chain links TRBV3-1 (or the pseudogene TRBV3-2) with TRBJ2-1; D gene ambiguous. The V end lost 0 bases, the J end lost 13 bases, and 16 bases lay between the germline ends. The CDR3 loop spans 14 amino acids. CDR1 is LGHDT and CDR2 is YNNKEL in the germline V gene (reference sequence).

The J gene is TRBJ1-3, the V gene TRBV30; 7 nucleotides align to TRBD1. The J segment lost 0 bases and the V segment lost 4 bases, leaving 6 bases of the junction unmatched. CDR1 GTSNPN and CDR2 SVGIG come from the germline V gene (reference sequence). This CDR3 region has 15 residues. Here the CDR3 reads CAWNSGGFSGNTIYF. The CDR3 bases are TGTGCCTGGAATTCAGGGGGATTCTCTGGAAACACCATATATTTT.

The DNA for the CDR3 is TGTGCCAGCGGGACAGGTCCATTTCATGGCTACACCTTC. Protein: CASGTGPFHGYTF. The chain uses TRBV3-1 (or the pseudogene TRBV3-2) and TRBJ1-2; 8 positions agree with TRBD1. Germline V gene sequence: CDR1 LGHDT, CDR2 YNNKEL (reference sequence). V lost 8 bases, J lost 6 bases, and 8 bases stayed unmatched. The CDR3 extends over 13 amino acids.

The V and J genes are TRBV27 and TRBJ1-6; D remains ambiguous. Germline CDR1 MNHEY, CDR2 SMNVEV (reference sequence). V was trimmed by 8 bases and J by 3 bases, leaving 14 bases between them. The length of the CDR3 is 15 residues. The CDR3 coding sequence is TGTGCCAGCCGGACTCCCGGAAACTATAATTCACCCCTCCACTTT. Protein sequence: CASRTPGNYNSPLHF.

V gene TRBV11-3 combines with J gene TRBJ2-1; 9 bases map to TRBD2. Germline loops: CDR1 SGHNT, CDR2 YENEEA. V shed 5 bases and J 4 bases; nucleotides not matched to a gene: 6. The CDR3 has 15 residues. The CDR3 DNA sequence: TGTGCCAGCAGCCGACGGCGGGGGGGTTACAATGAGCAGTTCTTC. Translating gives CASSRRRGGYNEQFF.

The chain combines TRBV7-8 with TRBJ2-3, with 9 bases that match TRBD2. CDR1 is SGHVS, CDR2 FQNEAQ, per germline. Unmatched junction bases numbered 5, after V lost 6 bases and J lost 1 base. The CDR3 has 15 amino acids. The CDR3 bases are TGTGCCAGCAGGGCCGAGCGGGGGGGCACAGATACGCAGTATTTT. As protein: CASRAERGGTDTQYF.

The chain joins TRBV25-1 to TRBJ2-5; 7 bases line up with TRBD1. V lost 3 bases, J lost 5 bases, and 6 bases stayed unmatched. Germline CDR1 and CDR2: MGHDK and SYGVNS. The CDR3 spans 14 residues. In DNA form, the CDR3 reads TGTGCCAGCAGTGACAGGGGGATATCGGAGACCCAGTACTTC. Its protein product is CASSDRGISETQYF. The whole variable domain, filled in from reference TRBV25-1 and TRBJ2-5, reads EADIYQTPRYLVIGTGKKITLECSQTMGHDKMYWYQQDPGMELHLIHYSYGVNSTEKGDLSSESTVSRIRTEHFPLTLESARPSHTSQYLCASSDRGISETQYFGPGTRLLVL.

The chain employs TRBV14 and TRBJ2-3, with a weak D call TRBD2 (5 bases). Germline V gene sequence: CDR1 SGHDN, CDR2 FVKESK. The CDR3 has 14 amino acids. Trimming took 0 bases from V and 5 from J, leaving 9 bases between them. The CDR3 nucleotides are TGTGCCAGCAGCCAAGAGTGGGGAGAAGATACGCAGTATTTT. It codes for CASSQEWGEDTQYF.

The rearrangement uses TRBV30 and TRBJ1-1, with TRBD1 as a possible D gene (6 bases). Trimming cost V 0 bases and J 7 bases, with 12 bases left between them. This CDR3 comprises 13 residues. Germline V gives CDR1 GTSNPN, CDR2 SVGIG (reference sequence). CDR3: CAWSVLGAYEAFF. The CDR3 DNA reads TGTGCCTGGAGTGTATTGGGGGCCTATGAAGCTTTCTTT.

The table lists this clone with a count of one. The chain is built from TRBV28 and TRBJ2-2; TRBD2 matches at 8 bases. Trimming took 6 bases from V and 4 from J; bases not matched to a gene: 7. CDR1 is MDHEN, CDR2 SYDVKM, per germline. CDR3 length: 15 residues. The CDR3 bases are TGTGCCAGCAGCCCCGGCCTAGCGGGCACCGGGGAGCTGTTTTTT. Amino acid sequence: CASSPGLAGTGELFF.

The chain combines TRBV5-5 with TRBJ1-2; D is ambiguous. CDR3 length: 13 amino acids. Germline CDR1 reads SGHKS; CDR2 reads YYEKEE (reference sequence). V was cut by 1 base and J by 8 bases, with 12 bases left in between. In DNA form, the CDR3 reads TGTGCCAGCAGCTTGATCAGCGACGGCGGCTACACCTTC. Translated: CASSLISDGGYTF.

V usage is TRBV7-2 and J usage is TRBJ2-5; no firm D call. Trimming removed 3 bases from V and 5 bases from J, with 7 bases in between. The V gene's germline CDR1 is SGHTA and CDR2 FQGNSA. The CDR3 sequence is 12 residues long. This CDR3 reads CASSFARETQYF. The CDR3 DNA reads TGTGCCAGCAGCTTCGCGAGGGAGACCCAGTACTTC.

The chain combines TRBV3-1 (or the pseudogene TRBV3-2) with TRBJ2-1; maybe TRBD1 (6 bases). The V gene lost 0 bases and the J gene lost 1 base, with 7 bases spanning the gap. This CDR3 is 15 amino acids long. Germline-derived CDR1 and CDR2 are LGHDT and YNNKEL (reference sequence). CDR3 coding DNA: TGTGCCAGCAGCCAAGAGGGGGCATCCTACAATGAGCAGTTCTTC. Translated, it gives CASSQEGASYNEQFF.

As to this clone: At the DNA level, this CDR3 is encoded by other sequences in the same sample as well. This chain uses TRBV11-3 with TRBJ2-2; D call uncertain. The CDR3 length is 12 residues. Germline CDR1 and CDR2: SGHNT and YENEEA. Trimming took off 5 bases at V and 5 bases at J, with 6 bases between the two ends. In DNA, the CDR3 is TGTGCCAGCAGCCTACGAACCGGGGAGCTGTTTTTT. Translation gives CASSLRTGELFF.

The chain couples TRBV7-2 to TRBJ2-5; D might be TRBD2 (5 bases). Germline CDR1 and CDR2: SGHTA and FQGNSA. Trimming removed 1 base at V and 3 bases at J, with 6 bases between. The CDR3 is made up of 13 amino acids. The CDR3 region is CASSLDGEETQYF. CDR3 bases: TGTGCCAGCAGCTTAGACGGGGAAGAGACCCAGTACTTC. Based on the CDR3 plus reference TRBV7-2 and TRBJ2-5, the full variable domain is GAGVSQSPSNKVTEKGKDVELRCDPISGHTALYWYRQSLGQGLEFLIYFQGNSAPDKSGLPSDRFSAERTGGSVSTLTIQRTQQEDSAVYLCASSLDGEETQYFGPGTRLLVL.

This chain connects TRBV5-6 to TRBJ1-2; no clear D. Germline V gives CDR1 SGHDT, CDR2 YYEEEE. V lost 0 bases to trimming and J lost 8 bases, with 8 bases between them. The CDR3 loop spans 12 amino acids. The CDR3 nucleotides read TGTGCCAGCAGCTTGGGACAATCCGGCTACACCTTC. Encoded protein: CASSLGQSGYTF.

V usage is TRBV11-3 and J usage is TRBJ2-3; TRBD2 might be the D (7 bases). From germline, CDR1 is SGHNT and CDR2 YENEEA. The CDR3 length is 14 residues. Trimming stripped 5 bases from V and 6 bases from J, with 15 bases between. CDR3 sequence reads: CASSPAGAGDTQYF. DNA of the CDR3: TGTGCCAGCAGCCCTGCGGGGGCCGGGGATACGCAGTATTTT. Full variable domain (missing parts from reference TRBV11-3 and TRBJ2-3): EAGVVQSPRYKIIEKKQPVAFWCNPISGHNTLYWYLQNLGQGPELLIRYENEEAVDDSQLPKDRFSAERLKGVDSTLKIQPAELGDSAVYLCASSPAGAGDTQYFGPGTRLTVL.

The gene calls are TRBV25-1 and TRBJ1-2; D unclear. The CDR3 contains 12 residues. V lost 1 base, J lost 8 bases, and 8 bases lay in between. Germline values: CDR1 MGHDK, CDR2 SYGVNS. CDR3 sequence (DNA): TGTGCCAGCAGTGAATTGCAGGTCGGCTACACCTTC. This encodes CASSELQVGYTF.